This T cell receptor beta chain was sequenced in a study of T cell responses to AZD1222 COVID-19 vaccine. As for this clone: The antigen is undetermined.

Assay used: immunoSEQ multiplex PCR; TCRdb lists only in-frame clones, some missing. In the table there are 65,000 to 90,000 clones, around 90% of which are singletons. Study results and caveats: Elevations in Spike-specific TCR breadth and depth followed administration of two AZD1222 doses.

This receptor was obtained from an adult who received the AZD1222 COVID-19 vaccine. The sequencing used peripheral blood, collected 28 days after the second AZD1222 dose.

The CDR3 loop reads CASSQGGVGADYSNQPQHF. DNA of the CDR3: TGCGCCAGCAGCCAAGGGGGCGTCGGGGCAGATTATAGCAATCAGCCCCAGCATTTT. This sequence joins TRBV4-1 and TRBJ1-5; D is possibly TRBD1 (5 bases). V was cut by 1 base and J by 0 bases, with 19 bases left in between. CDR1 MGHRA and CDR2 YSYEKL come from the germline V gene. The CDR3 is 19 amino acids.